This entry features one TCR beta chain sequence. Its antigen is not known. A much larger clone differs by one base, so this may be a read error. The missing conserved phenylalanine or tryptophan at the end of this CDR3 makes a read error likely. The source of the sample is a study of identical twins. A universal primer site arose from template switching, and cDNA bore unique molecular identifiers. TCRdb reprocessed the 5' RACE reads via MiXCR and lists one record per CDR3 protein. The sample lists around 300,000 distinct CDR3 sequences, roughly 8.6% seen once, with approximately 2.1% in the top ten. Unmatched junction bases numbered 7, after V lost 7 bases and J lost 0 bases. CDR1 SNHLY and CDR2 FYNNEI come from the germline V gene. The length of the CDR3 is 15 residues. Points from the study as a whole: Sequences that were out-of-frame, alpha and twin-shared displayed an excess of low generation probability. Conclusions relied on cross-sectional statistical analysis, not following the same donors.

Another study also made use of these data, one on yellow fever vaccine responses in identical twins. Per that study: After vaccination, twins' T cell response reportedly seemed partly convergent, partly personalized.

This rearrangement joins TRBV2 to TRBJ2-7; TRBD1 matches 9 bases. Input material: memory (CD45RO+) T cells sorted from blood. This TCR derives from a young woman in good health. The CDR3 sequence is CASTPDRGSSYEQYL. In DNA, the CDR3 is TGTGCCAGCACACCAGACAGGGGGAGCTCCTACGAGCAGTACCTC.